This section outlines one TCR beta chain sequence together with its context. Its antigen is currently unknown. The template was genomic DNA from peripheral blood, not RNA. The source of the sample is a study of T cell repertoires in aging, cancer and after chemotherapy. Across the whole study: Donor ages fell into six groups from 30 or younger up to 70 or older. About 8.1 million TCR reads made up the full dataset.

Study-wide points: In each cancer cohort, median generation probability increased across chemotherapy, suggesting thymic output rebounded. No conclusions about immunological memory after chemotherapy can be drawn from the repertoire data.

V lost 8 bases and J lost 4, with 18 bases in between. The CDR3 is 15 amino acids. Germline values: CDR1 SNHLY, CDR2 FYNNEI. TRB rearrangements spanning V, D and J were amplified using mixed TRB-A/B primers. Each CDR3 protein is one row after TCRdb ran MiXCR on the multiplex PCR reads. The sample lists some 5,200 distinct CDR3 sequences; about 24% were seen once. The source of this sequence is a human donor in good health. Sequenced: blood. The chain combines TRBV2 with TRBJ2-1; a possible D gene is TRBD1 (6 bases). This CDR3 is CASLHRDNPYNEQFF. CDR3 DNA: TGTGCCAGCTTACACCGGGACAACCCTTACAATGAGCAGTTCTTC.